This TCR beta chain came from a study of beta chain features in type 1 diabetes. Study in general: Healthy donors, compared against patients, showed similar age, gender and cell yields. All of the samples together had 95 million to 140 million sorted cells examined. The study's findings and limits: With patients and controls alike, PCR might favor shorter templates to an equal degree. Within each of all four CD4+ subsets, Type 1 diabetes patients had TCRB CDR3s that were moderately but significantly shorter. VDJ junctions sequenced from type 1 diabetes patients showed fewer insertions and more deletions.

As every portion of the isolated RNA was reverse transcribed, the sequencing read expressed TCRB transcripts. Measured with immunoSEQ multiplex PCR; TCRdb has only the in-frame clones, and not every one. The sample contains approximately 730,000 clones, roughly an eighth of which appear only once. This clone turned up a few times. Its cognate antigen is unknown. After removal of 4 bases from V and 4 bases from J, the junction contained 5 bases not matched to a gene. The CDR3 runs 15 residues. Germline V gene data show CDR1 as SGHRS and CDR2 as YFSETQ. The receptor was isolated from a young man with type 1 diabetes. Sequencing input: naive CD4+ T cells from blood. The chain is built from TRBV5-1 and TRBJ2-5; TRBD1 matches at 12 bases. CDR3 in DNA: TGCGCCAGCAGCGGCGGGACAGGGGGCGCAGAGACCCAGTACTTC. It encodes CASSGGTGGAETQYF.